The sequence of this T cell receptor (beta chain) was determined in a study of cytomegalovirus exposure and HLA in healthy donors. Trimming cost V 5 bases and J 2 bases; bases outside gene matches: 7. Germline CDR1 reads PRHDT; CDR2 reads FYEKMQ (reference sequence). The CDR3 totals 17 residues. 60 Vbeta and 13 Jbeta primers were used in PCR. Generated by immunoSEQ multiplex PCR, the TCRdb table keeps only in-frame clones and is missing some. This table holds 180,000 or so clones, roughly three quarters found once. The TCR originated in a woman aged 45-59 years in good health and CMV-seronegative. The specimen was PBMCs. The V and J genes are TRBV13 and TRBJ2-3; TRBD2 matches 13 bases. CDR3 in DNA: TGTGCCAGCAGCCCAGGGGGACTAGCGGGACCCACAGATACGCAGTATTTT. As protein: CASSPGGLAGPTDTQYF.